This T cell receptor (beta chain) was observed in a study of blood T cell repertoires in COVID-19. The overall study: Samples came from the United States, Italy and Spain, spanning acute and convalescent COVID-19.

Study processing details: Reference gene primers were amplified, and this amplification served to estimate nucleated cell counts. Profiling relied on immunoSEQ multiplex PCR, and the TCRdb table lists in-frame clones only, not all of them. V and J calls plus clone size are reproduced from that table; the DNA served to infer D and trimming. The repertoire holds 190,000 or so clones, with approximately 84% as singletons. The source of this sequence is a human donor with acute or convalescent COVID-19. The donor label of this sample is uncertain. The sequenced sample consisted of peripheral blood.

CDR3: CASSLSSGQGYTEAFF. CDR3 DNA sequence: TGTGCCAGCAGTTTATCGTCGGGACAGGGTTACACTGAAGCTTTCTTT. The genes are TRBV27 and TRBJ1-1, with 9 bases fitting TRBD1. In germline, CDR1 is MNHEY, CDR2 SMNVEV (reference sequence). V lost 0 bases, J lost 3 bases, and 5 bases stayed unmatched. The CDR3 loop spans 16 amino acids.